This record concerns one T cell receptor (beta chain) sequence. Its antigen is unknown. No base quality information exists; no much larger clone differs at one position. This sample is part of a study of OX40 agonist ivuxolimab in advanced cancers. About the full investigation: Ivuxolimab, which targeted the costimulatory receptor OX40 (CD134), was an agonistic, fully human IgG2 monoclonal antibody. Intravenous ivuxolimab was administered to patients every 2 weeks at six dose levels: 0.01, 0.1, 0.3, 1.5, 3 and 10 mg/kg. Of the 50 to 55 dose-escalation patients, hepatocellular carcinoma was present in about 20, melanoma in approximately 15, renal cell carcinoma in 9 and head and neck cancer in 9. In the dose-escalation cohort, roughly 80% of patients were male, and the mean age was about 55 years, with a range of about 20 to 90. Prior anti-PD-1, anti-PD-L1 or anti-CTLA-4 therapy was permitted, and checkpoint inhibitors had been received by roughly 42% of dose-escalation patients. Partial responses were achieved by three dose-escalation patients, of whom one had hepatocellular carcinoma and two had cutaneous melanoma. Peripheral TCRbeta sequencing was intended to test whether TCR sequence diversity was altered and clonal T-cell expansion was caused by ivuxolimab. The monotherapy dose-escalation portion (N of about 50 patients) of the phase I ivuxolimab trial is reported in the paper.

To sequence the TCRbeta CDR3 region, genomic DNA was isolated from the sorted cells. TCRbeta CDR3 regions were sequenced using the immunoSEQ Assay. TCRdb took over this immuneACCESS table, retaining in-frame rearrangements with V and J assigned. Such tables are incomplete; in checked studies, under half of the missing clones stem from an unresolved V gene, and the remainder is unexplained. The sample profile shows about 17,000 clones; almost 85% of them were found once. Together, the top ten hold around 2.4% of the sample. Patients with a history of autoimmune disease or receiving systemic immunosuppression were excluded from the trial. Peripheral blood for TCR sequencing was drawn from every dose cohort at baseline, at cycle 4 day 1 and at cycle 7 day 1. Samples came from an open-label, multicenter, first-in-human phase I dose-escalation trial of ivuxolimab. Adults with locally advanced or metastatic head and neck squamous cell, hepatocellular, melanoma or renal cell carcinoma were enrolled in the trial. Before TCR sequencing, CD4+ T cells and CD8+ T cells from peripheral blood were sorted into separate populations.

The CDR3 sequence holds 12 residues, the cysteine and phenylalanine included. CDR3 DNA only is kept here, 36 bases in frame from base 1. CDR1 is given as SGHVS and CDR2 as FQNEAQ, both from the germline V gene. V sheds 6 bases and J sheds 7 bases, leaving 9 bases between their ends. Findings and caveats that apply to the study as a whole: Low levels of normalized T-cell clonal expansion were also seen in some nonresponding patients. Which antigens the clonally expanded peripheral T cells were specific for was not determined. In partial responders in the 0.1-3.0 mg/kg groups, normalized peripheral clonal expansion was found to be among the lowest, especially among CD8+ T cells. Clonal expansion of both CD4+ and CD8+ blood T cells was observed from baseline to week 6 at doses 0.1 to 3.0 mg/kg. After ivuxolimab, CD8+ T cells had more expanded clones than CD4+ T cells on average.

The chain was built from TRBV7-8 and TRBJ2-2; the D gene assignment is ambiguous. Sample: CD4+ or CD8+ T cells sorted from blood, taken in a trial of the OX40 agonist ivuxolimab. The receptor's source is an adult with an advanced solid tumor such as melanoma, head and neck, liver or kidney cancer. The DNA sequence reads TGTGCCAGCAGTTTGGACCACGGGGAGCTGTTTTTT. Translated, it gives CASSLDHGELFF.